These 16 T cell receptor beta chains originate from one sample sequenced in a study of neoadjuvant anti-PD-1 for oral cavity cancer. Some clones are missing from TCRdb's copy, which holds only in-frame ones; the method was immunoSEQ multiplex PCR. Of some 15,000 clones detected, roughly 40% appear once; the ten largest clones hold about 39%. Indicated time point: after neoadjuvant nivolumab, at surgical resection. The sample was tumor tissue, taken after nivolumab (anti-PD-1) treatment. These receptors originate from a person aged 35 to 85 with oral cavity squamous cell carcinoma.

This chain uses TRBV6-1 with TRBJ1-5; D gene uncertain. Trimming removed 5 bases at V and 0 bases at J, with 8 bases between. The CDR3 sequence is 14 residues long. Germline-derived CDR1 and CDR2 are MNHNS and SASEGT. CDR3 in DNA: TGTGCCAGCAGTCGGAGAAATAGCAATCAGCCCCAGCATTTT. Amino acid sequence: CASSRRNSNQPQHF.

This rearrangement joins TRBV7-2 to TRBJ2-1, with TRBD2 identical over 10 bases. The CDR3 has 15 residues. Germline trimming cut 5 bases from V and 2 bases from J; bases unmatched to any gene: 3. Germline V gives CDR1 SGHTA, CDR2 FQGNSA. CDR3 in amino acids: CASSILAGAYNEQFF. The CDR3 nucleotides are TGTGCCAGCAGCATTCTAGCGGGAGCCTACAATGAGCAGTTCTTC.

CDR3 amino acids: CASRVAGWGDGYTF. CDR3 nucleotide sequence: TGTGCCAGCAGGGTGGCAGGCTGGGGGGATGGCTACACCTTC. This chain connects TRBV7-9 to TRBJ1-2; D possibly corresponds to TRBD1 (5 bases). Trimming pared 6 bases from V and 6 bases from J, leaving 17 bases between. This CDR3 comprises 14 residues. CDR1 is SEHNR and CDR2 is FQNEAQ in the germline V gene (reference sequence). Using reference TRBV7-9 and TRBJ1-2 for the parts outside the CDR3, the full variable domain is DTGVSQNPRHKITKRGQNVTFRCDPISEHNRLYWYRQTLGQGPEFLTYFQNEAQLEKSRLLSDRFSAERPKGSFSTLEIQRTEQGDSAMYLCASRVAGWGDGYTFGSGTRLTVV.

The gene calls are TRBV21-1 and TRBJ2-2; the table's D call TRBD1 went unverified against the DNA. TRBV21-1 is listed as a pseudogene. The CDR3 runs to 17 residues. DNA for the CDR3: TGTGCCAGCAGCAAAAGATTAGGACAGGGGAACACCGGGGAGCTGTTTTTT. Translating it yields CASSKRLGQGNTGELFF.

This clone was counted only a few times. The chain combines TRBV5-1 with TRBJ2-5; TRBD1 matches at 10 bases. CDR3 size: 14 residues. The germline V gene has CDR1 SGHRS and CDR2 YFSETQ. Trimming took 5 bases from V and 3 from J; bases not matched to a gene: 4. In nucleotides, the CDR3 is TGCGCCAGCAGTACCGGGACAGGGGAAGAGACCCAGTACTTC. Protein sequence: CASSTGTGEETQYF.

This clone was recorded only once. V and J are TRBV30 and TRBJ2-7, with D hard to call. The germline V and J ends were trimmed by 3 bases and 0 bases, with 6 bases remaining between them. Germline values: CDR1 GTSNPN, CDR2 SVGIG (reference sequence). This CDR3 region has 12 residues. This CDR3 reads CAWSRGSYEQYF. Written as DNA, the CDR3 is TGTGCCTGGAGCAGAGGCTCCTACGAGCAGTACTTC.

This clone was picked up a small number of times. The chain recombines TRBV25-1 with TRBJ2-5; the D gene is possibly TRBD2 (5 bases). Germline loops: CDR1 MGHDK, CDR2 SYGVNS. The CDR3 runs 11 residues. Trimming took 3 bases from V and 9 from J, leaving 8 bases between them. CDR3 sequence: CASSDAGAQYF. Here the CDR3 DNA reads TGTGCCAGCAGTGATGCCGGGGCCCAGTACTTC.

The chain employs TRBV7-9 and TRBJ1-2, with 9 nucleotides matching TRBD1. CDR1 is SEHNR, CDR2 FQNEAQ, per germline (reference sequence). The J segment lost 6 bases and the V segment lost 0 bases, leaving 5 bases of the junction unmatched. This CDR3 has 15 residues. The CDR3 protein is CASSLARDRANGYTF. CDR3 nucleotides: TGTGCCAGCAGCTTAGCCCGGGACAGGGCAAATGGCTACACCTTC.

This clone is deemed medium-sized. J is TRBJ2-7 and V is TRBV18; 9 nucleotides match TRBD1. CDR3 length: 14 amino acids. Germline V gene sequence: CDR1 KGHSH, CDR2 LQKENI. V trimming: 3 bases; J trimming: 3 bases; junction bases outside the gene matches: 3. CDR3 sequence: CASSPATGGYEQYF. The CDR3, as DNA: TGTGCCAGCTCACCGGCGACAGGGGGCTACGAGCAGTACTTC.

The chain links TRBV19 to TRBJ1-3; possible D gene TRBD1, 5 bases. Germline CDR1 reads LNHDA; CDR2 reads SQIVND (reference sequence). The V end lost 9 bases, the J end lost 0 bases, and 9 bases lay between the germline ends. This CDR3 spans 13 amino acids. This CDR3 reads CASPTVSGNTIYF. DNA of the CDR3: TGTGCCAGCCCGACAGTCTCTGGAAACACCATATATTTT.

This clone has more than one count but fewer than ten. V and J are TRBV5-1 and TRBJ1-1; D possibly corresponds to TRBD1 (5 bases). Trimming pared 3 bases from V and 4 bases from J, leaving 16 bases between. Germline V lookup: CDR1 SGHRS, CDR2 YFSETQ. The CDR3 spans 15 residues. The CDR3 loop is CASSSKGDLGTEAFF. CDR3 bases: TGCGCCAGCAGCTCGAAAGGGGACTTGGGCACTGAAGCTTTCTTT.

This clone was seen a handful of times. V and J are TRBV7-8 and TRBJ1-2; 9 nucleotides align to TRBD1. The CDR3 totals 16 residues. Germline CDR1 and CDR2: SGHVS and FQNEAQ. V shed 5 bases and J 3 bases; nucleotides not matched to a gene: 10. The CDR3 DNA sequence: TGTGCCAGCAGCGCGGTACAGGGGGCGCGGGACTATGGCTACACCTTC. Translating gives CASSAVQGARDYGYTF.

The chain has TRBV7-2 and TRBJ2-3; no reliable D call. The CDR3 contains 13 residues. Germline loops: CDR1 SGHTA, CDR2 FQGNSA. The V end lost 3 bases, the J end lost 4 bases, and 8 bases lay between the germline ends. CDR3 in DNA: TGTGCCAGCAGCTTCCGGATGGCAGATACGCAGTATTTT. Protein product: CASSFRMADTQYF.

This chain links TRBV4-3 with TRBJ1-3; D is unclear. Trimming took 0 bases from V and 6 from J, leaving 12 bases between them. Germline CDR1 is LGHNA and CDR2 is YSLEER. This CDR3 has 15 amino acids. The CDR3: CASSQDSEQTNTIYF. The CDR3 DNA follows: TGCGCCAGCAGCCAAGATTCCGAACAGACAAACACCATATATTTT.

This clone was seen a handful of times. The V gene is TRBV5-5, the J gene TRBJ2-1, with 9 bases aligning to TRBD1. Germline V gives CDR1 SGHKS, CDR2 YYEKEE (reference sequence). This CDR3 is 17 amino acids long. V lost 2 bases, J lost 2 bases, and 8 bases stayed unmatched. The CDR3 loop is CASSFPGDRVTYNEQFF. CDR3 in DNA: TGTGCCAGCAGCTTCCCGGGGGACAGGGTAACCTACAATGAGCAGTTCTTC.

The chain's CDR3 is CASSAMAGYSNQPQHF. For the CDR3, the DNA is TGTGCCAGCAGTGCCATGGCAGGGTATAGCAATCAGCCCCAGCATTTT. This chain uses TRBV6-1 with TRBJ1-5, with a possible D match to TRBD1 (5 bases). V lost 4 bases and J 0 bases, leaving 13 bases between the germline ends. CDR1 MNHNS and CDR2 SASEGT come from the germline V gene. The CDR3 spans 16 residues.